These 29 T cell receptor beta chains came from one sample sequenced in a study of blood T cells in healthy people across ages. For the second PCR, which ran for 7 to 11 cycles, a sample-barcoded 5' primer and a J-beta primer mix were used. TCRdb used MiXCR to reprocess the 5' RACE reads, holding one entry per CDR3 protein. Of 800,000 or so distinct CDR3 sequences listed, around 68% are singletons. The sample comprised blood. All receptors come from a man between 25 and 39 years old in good health.

The rearrangement uses TRBV7-2 and TRBJ2-7; TRBD1 is a possible D gene (5 bases). Trimming took 2 bases from V and 2 from J, leaving 13 bases between them. The germline V gene encodes CDR1 SGHTA and CDR2 FQGNSA. This CDR3 is 15 amino acids long. The DNA of the CDR3 is TGTGCCAGCAGCTTACAGGGTCAGGCCCCCTACGAGCAGTACTTC. It is translated as CASSLQGQAPYEQYF.

About this clonotype itself: Germline is not matched at one junction end, which may reflect a read error. The chain couples TRBV5-1 to TRBJ1-6; unclear D gene. Germline V gives CDR1 SGHRS, CDR2 YFSETQ. This CDR3 has 17 amino acids. The CDR3 region has the DNA TGCGCCAGCACTCCGGTGGCGAGGAGCTCCTATAATTCGCCCCTCCACTTT. This encodes CASTPVARSSYNSPLHF.

There are a few counts of this clonotype. The V and J genes are TRBV3-1 and TRBJ1-5; 9 nucleotides align to TRBD1. CDR1 and CDR2 from the germline V gene are LGHDT and YNNKEL (reference sequence). The CDR3 totals 15 residues. V lost 3 bases, J lost 6 bases, and 6 bases stayed unmatched. This chain's CDR3 is CASSQTGGVIQPQHF. The CDR3 DNA sequence: TGTGCCAGCAGCCAGACAGGGGGGGTTATTCAGCCCCAGCATTTT.

The chain is built from TRBV5-1 and TRBJ2-3, with no clear D. The length of the CDR3 is 16 residues. V lost 0 bases, J lost 0 bases, and 11 bases lay in between. CDR1 is SGHRS and CDR2 is YFSETQ in the germline V gene. CDR3 sequence (DNA): TGCGCCAGCAGCTTGGACGGACCGAGCAGCACAGATACGCAGTATTTT. It encodes CASSLDGPSSTDTQYF.

The chain links TRBV12-3 or TRBV12-4 to TRBJ1-1; D call uncertain. V was clipped by 3 bases and J by 4 bases, with 12 bases between them. This CDR3 spans 14 amino acids. CDR3 sequence reads: CASSFSNPLTEAFF. DNA for the CDR3: TGTGCCAGCAGTTTCAGCAACCCCCTCACTGAAGCTTTCTTT.

The V and J genes are TRBV20-1 and TRBJ1-1, with 8 bases identical to TRBD1. The CDR3 loop spans 16 amino acids. The germline V gene has CDR1 DFQATT and CDR2 SNEGSKA (reference sequence). The junction had 9 bases not matched to a gene; V was cut back by 1 base and J by 2 bases. DNA for the CDR3: TGCAGTGCTAGAGGCGAAGCAGGGGGCGGAAACACTGAAGCTTTCTTT. Translation: CSARGEAGGGNTEAFF.

This clonotype was observed a handful of times. The V gene is TRBV20-1, the J gene TRBJ1-6, with D perhaps matching TRBD1 (5 bases). V lost 5 bases and J lost 6, with 5 bases in between. CDR1 is DFQATT and CDR2 is SNEGSKA in the germline V gene (reference sequence). The CDR3 extends over 11 amino acids. This chain's CDR3 is CSAGGNSPLHF. The CDR3 DNA reads as TGCAGTGCTGGGGGTAATTCACCCCTCCACTTT.

The J gene is TRBJ2-1, the V gene TRBV7-6; D unclear. Trimming left V 1 base short and J 2 bases short, with 12 bases between. CDR1 is SGHVS, CDR2 FNYEAQ, per germline. The CDR3 sequence is 16 residues long. This CDR3 reads CASSLVPENPYNEQFF. Here the CDR3 DNA reads TGTGCCAGCAGCTTAGTCCCGGAAAACCCCTACAATGAGCAGTTCTTC. Full variable domain (rest looked up from reference TRBV7-6 and TRBJ2-1): GAGVSQSPRYKVTKRGQDVALRCDPISGHVSLYWYRQALGQGPEFLTYFNYEAQQDKSGLPNDRFSAERPEGSISTLTIQRTEQRDSAMYRCASSLVPENPYNEQFFGPGTRLTVL.

The chain links TRBV5-1 to TRBJ1-5, with 8 bases aligning to TRBD1. V lost 4 bases and J lost 11; bases outside the gene matches: 17. This CDR3 spans 16 amino acids. Germline assignment: CDR1 SGHRS and CDR2 YFSETQ. CDR3 residues: CASSRVPGTGSQTQHF. CDR3 bases: TGCGCCAGCAGCCGAGTCCCCGGGACAGGAAGCCAGACCCAGCATTTT.

This chain uses TRBV5-1 with TRBJ2-1; 10 bases fit TRBD1. The germline CDR1 and CDR2 sequences are SGHRS and YFSETQ. J lost 3 bases, V lost 4 bases, and 4 bases had no gene match. The CDR3 length is 15 residues. The CDR3 DNA reads TGCGCCAGCAGCCCCCGGACAGGGGGCTACAATGAGCAGTTCTTC. Translating it yields CASSPRTGGYNEQFF.

This clonotype has only a few counts. V usage is TRBV6-2 or TRBV6-3 and J usage is TRBJ2-7; no definite D call. The CDR3 is 12 amino acids. The germline V and J ends were trimmed by 7 bases and 4 bases, with 11 bases remaining between them. CDR1 MNHEY and CDR2 SVGEGT come from the germline V gene. The CDR3 loop is CASTRSRYEQYF. In DNA, the CDR3 is TGTGCCAGCACCCGTTCACGGTACGAGCAGTACTTC.

This sequence joins TRBV29-1 and TRBJ1-2; no clear D. Germline values: CDR1 SQVTM, CDR2 ANQGSEA. CDR3 size: 10 residues. CDR3 residues: CIVRVGGYTF. The DNA of the CDR3 is TGCATCGTGCGGGTCGGCGGCTACACCTTC. Full variable domain (missing parts from reference TRBV29-1 and TRBJ1-2): SAVISQKPSRDICQRGTSLTIQCQVDSQVTMMFWYRQQPGQSLTLIATANQGSEATYESGFVIDKFPISRPNLTFSTLTVSNMSPEDSSIYLCIVRVGGYTFGSGTRLTVV.

The chain is built from TRBV3-1 and TRBJ2-1; 13 positions match TRBD2. V shed 0 bases and J 7 bases; nucleotides not matched to a gene: 3. CDR3 length equals 16 residues. Germline assignment: CDR1 LGHDT and CDR2 YNNKEL (reference sequence). CDR3 loop: CASSQDVLAGGNEQFF. The CDR3 nucleotides read TGTGCCAGCAGCCAAGATGTACTAGCGGGGGGGAATGAGCAGTTCTTC.

There are a few counts of this clonotype. V and J are TRBV6-5 and TRBJ1-2; 7 positions agree with TRBD1. The CDR3 totals 14 residues. J was trimmed by 2 bases and V by 6 bases; bases with no gene match: 6. The germline CDR1 and CDR2 sequences are MNHEY and SVGAGI. The CDR3 is CASSMDRRNYGYTF. CDR3 DNA: TGTGCCAGCAGCATGGACAGGAGAAACTATGGCTACACCTTC.

This clonotype appeared a single time. The chain carries TRBV25-1 and TRBJ1-3; D call uncertain. This CDR3 contains 14 residues. V shed 2 bases and J shed 2 bases, with 7 bases lying between them. Germline V lookup: CDR1 MGHDK, CDR2 SYGVNS. The CDR3 DNA sequence: TGTGCCAGCAGTGAACCGACTCCTGGAAACACCATATATTTT. It is translated as CASSEPTPGNTIYF.

The genes are TRBV2 and TRBJ2-5; 11 bases fit TRBD2. The J call is doubtful: the DNA matches TRBJ2-7 better. The germline V gene encodes CDR1 SNHLY and CDR2 FYNNEI. CDR3 length equals 15 residues. The CDR3 nucleotides are TGTGCCAGCAGTAATAGCGGGGGGGACCACTACGAGCAGTACTTC. The encoded protein is CASSNSGGDHYEQYF.

The chain combines TRBV11-1 with TRBJ2-3; D not resolved. The CDR3 has 12 residues. Trimming took off 3 bases at V and 8 bases at J, with 9 bases between the two ends. Germline values: CDR1 SGHAT, CDR2 FQDESV (reference sequence). The CDR3 region has the DNA TGTGCCAGCAGCTTGGATGGCGTTACGCAGTATTTT. Protein: CASSLDGVTQYF.

This rearrangement joins TRBV14 to TRBJ2-7, with D unresolved. The V and J ends lost 0 bases and 2 bases respectively, with 11 bases between them. CDR1 SGHDN and CDR2 FVKESK come from the germline V gene. The CDR3 sequence is 15 residues long. In DNA, the CDR3 is TGTGCCAGCAGCCAAGAGATTAGCCAAGCCTACGAGCAGTACTTC. Protein: CASSQEISQAYEQYF.

The chain recombines TRBV12-3 or TRBV12-4 with TRBJ2-4, with a weak D call TRBD2 (5 bases). With 7 bases removed from V and 13 bases from J, the gap between germline ends came to 20 bases. This CDR3 comprises 13 residues. CDR3 protein: CASKTTRAAKQYF. The DNA for the CDR3 is TGTGCCAGCAAAACAACTAGGGCTGCCAAGCAGTACTTC.

V is TRBV24-1 and J is TRBJ2-3; D might be TRBD1 (5 bases). Germline V lookup: CDR1 KGHDR, CDR2 SFDVKD. This CDR3 has 15 residues. V was trimmed by 3 bases and J by 5 bases, leaving 14 bases between them. CDR3 loop: CATSDHTGFRDTQYF. The CDR3 nucleotides are TGTGCCACCAGTGATCATACAGGTTTCAGAGATACGCAGTATTTT.

The V and J genes are TRBV25-1 and TRBJ2-5; 7 bases agree with TRBD2. The ends lost 4 bases at V and 5 bases at J; junction bases unmatched: 10. This CDR3 region has 15 residues. The germline V gene encodes CDR1 MGHDK and CDR2 SYGVNS. This CDR3 reads CASSGPGGTGETQYF. CDR3 in DNA: TGTGCCAGCAGTGGCCCGGGAGGCACGGGGGAGACCCAGTACTTC.

The J gene is TRBJ2-5, the V gene TRBV6-5; the D gene could be TRBD1 or TRBD2 (5 bases each). The CDR3 totals 12 residues. V was trimmed by 4 bases and J by 11 bases, leaving 14 bases between them. Germline CDR1 reads MNHEY; CDR2 reads SVGAGI. CDR3 sequence (DNA): TGTGCCAGCAGTTCTGCAGGGAGAAGGCAGTACTTC. Residues: CASSSAGRRQYF.

V gene TRBV20-1 combines with J gene TRBJ2-1, with 16 bases lining up with TRBD2. The CDR3 loop spans 18 amino acids. With V trimmed by 0 bases and J by 7 bases, 9 bases remained unmatched. Germline CDR1 is DFQATT and CDR2 is SNEGSKA (reference sequence). The CDR3 sequence: CSARDPPGLAGGRNEQFF. CDR3 nucleotide sequence: TGCAGTGCTAGAGATCCCCCGGGACTAGCGGGGGGGCGAAATGAGCAGTTCTTC.

The CDR3 DNA reads TGTGCCAGCCGCTCGGCGGGTTTTGGTACAGATACGCAGTATTTT. Amino acids: CASRSAGFGTDTQYF. The chain couples TRBV28 to TRBJ2-3, with D possibly being TRBD2 (5 bases). Trimming pared 8 bases from V and 3 bases from J, leaving 18 bases between. Germline CDR1 MDHEN, CDR2 SYDVKM. The CDR3 length is 15 residues.

Of note for this clonotype: One end of the junction varies from germline; a read error may be responsible. The V and J genes are TRBV2 and TRBJ2-6, with D unresolved. The germline V gene encodes CDR1 SNHLY and CDR2 FYNNEI. The CDR3 is 14 amino acids. The CDR3 nucleotides are TGCGCCAGCAGTGGCCTGGGGGGGGCCAACGTCCTGACTTTC. It codes for CASSGLGGANVLTF.

The V call is TRBV5-1, the J call TRBJ2-1; 10 bases are shared with TRBD2. CDR3 length: 15 residues. In germline, CDR1 is SGHRS, CDR2 YFSETQ. The V and J ends lost 7 bases and 4 bases, in that order; junction bases with no gene match: 8. CDR3 in amino acids: CASARTSGVYNEQFF. CDR3 DNA sequence: TGCGCCAGCGCTCGGACTAGCGGAGTATACAATGAGCAGTTCTTC.

J is TRBJ2-5 and V is TRBV6-2 or TRBV6-3; D is undetermined. With the DNA end fitting TRBJ2-7 better, the J assignment may be wrong. The CDR3 covers 10 residues. Germline loops: CDR1 MNHEY, CDR2 SVGEGT. CDR3: CASNRYEQYF. In nucleotides, the CDR3 is TGTGCCAGCAACAGATACGAGCAGTACTTC.

The chain employs TRBV7-2 and TRBJ2-4; 7 bases match TRBD2. The J call is uncertain, as TRBJ2-5 better fits the DNA end. CDR1 and CDR2 from the germline V gene are SGHTA and FQGNSA. The CDR3 covers 17 residues. CDR3 loop: CASSLDPLAALQETQYF. Here the CDR3 DNA reads TGTGCCAGCAGCTTAGATCCGCTAGCGGCGCTCCAAGAGACCCAGTACTTC.

In DNA form, the CDR3 reads TGCGCCAGCAGCCAGGAAGGGACAGGGGCGGCAGATACGCAGTATTTT. Protein: CASSQEGTGAADTQYF. The V and J genes are TRBV4-1 and TRBJ2-3, with 10 bases aligning to TRBD1. Per germline, CDR1 MGHRA and CDR2 YSYEKL. J lost 4 bases, V lost 3 bases, and 7 bases had no gene match. This CDR3 contains 16 residues.